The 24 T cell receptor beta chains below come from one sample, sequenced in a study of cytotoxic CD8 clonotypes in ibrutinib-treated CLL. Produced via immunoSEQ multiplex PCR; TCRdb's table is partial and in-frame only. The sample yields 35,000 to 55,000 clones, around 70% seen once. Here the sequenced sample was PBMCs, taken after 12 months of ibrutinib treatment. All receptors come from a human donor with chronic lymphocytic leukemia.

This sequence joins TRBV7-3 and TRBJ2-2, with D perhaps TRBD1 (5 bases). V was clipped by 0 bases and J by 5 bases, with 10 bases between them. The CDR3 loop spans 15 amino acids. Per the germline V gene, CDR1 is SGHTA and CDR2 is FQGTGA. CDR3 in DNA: TGTGCCAGCAGCTTAACGTCAGGGAAGACCGGGGAGCTGTTTTTT. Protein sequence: CASSLTSGKTGELFF.

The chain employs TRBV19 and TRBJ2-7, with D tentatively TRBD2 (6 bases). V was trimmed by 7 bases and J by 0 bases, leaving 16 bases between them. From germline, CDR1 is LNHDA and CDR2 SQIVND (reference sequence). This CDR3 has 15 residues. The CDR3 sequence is CASKTRGSPSYEQYF. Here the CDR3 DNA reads TGTGCCAGTAAAACTCGGGGGTCCCCCTCCTACGAGCAGTACTTC.

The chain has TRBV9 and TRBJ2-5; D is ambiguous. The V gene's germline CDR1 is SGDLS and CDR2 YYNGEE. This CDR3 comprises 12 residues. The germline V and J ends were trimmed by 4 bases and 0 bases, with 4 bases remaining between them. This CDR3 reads CASSPHQETQYF. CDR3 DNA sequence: TGTGCCAGCAGCCCCCACCAAGAGACCCAGTACTTC. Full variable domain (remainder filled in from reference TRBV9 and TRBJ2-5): DSGVTQTPKHLITATGQRVTLRCSPRSGDLSVYWYQQSLDQGLQFLIQYYNGEERAKGNILERFSAQQFPDLHSELNLSSLELGDSALYFCASSPHQETQYFGPGTRLLVL.

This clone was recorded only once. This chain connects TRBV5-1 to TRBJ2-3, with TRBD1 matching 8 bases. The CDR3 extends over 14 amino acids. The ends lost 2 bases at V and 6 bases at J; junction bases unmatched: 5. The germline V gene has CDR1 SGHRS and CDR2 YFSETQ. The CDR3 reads CASSFQGAEDTQYF. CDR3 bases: TGCGCCAGCAGCTTCCAGGGGGCGGAGGATACGCAGTATTTT.

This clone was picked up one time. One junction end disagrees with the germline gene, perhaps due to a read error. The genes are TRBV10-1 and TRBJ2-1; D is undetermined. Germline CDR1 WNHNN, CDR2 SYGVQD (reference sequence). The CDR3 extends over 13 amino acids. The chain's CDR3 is CATSGSLYNEQFF. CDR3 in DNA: TGCGCCACCAGTGGATCTCTTTACAATGAGCAGTTCTTC.

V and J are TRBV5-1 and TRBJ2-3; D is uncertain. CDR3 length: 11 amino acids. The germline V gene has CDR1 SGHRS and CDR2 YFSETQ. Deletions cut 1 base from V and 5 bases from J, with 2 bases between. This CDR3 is CASSLRDTQYF. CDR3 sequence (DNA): TGCGCCAGCAGCTTGCGAGATACGCAGTATTTT.

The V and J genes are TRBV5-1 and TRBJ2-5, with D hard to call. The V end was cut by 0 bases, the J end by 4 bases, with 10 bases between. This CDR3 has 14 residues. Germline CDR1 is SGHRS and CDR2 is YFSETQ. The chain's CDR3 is CASSLASLRETQYF. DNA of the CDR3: TGCGCCAGCAGCTTGGCCAGTCTACGAGAGACCCAGTACTTC.

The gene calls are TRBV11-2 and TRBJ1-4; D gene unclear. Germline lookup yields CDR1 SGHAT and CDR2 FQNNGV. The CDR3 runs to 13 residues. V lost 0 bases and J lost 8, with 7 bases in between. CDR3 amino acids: CASSLDWEEKLFF. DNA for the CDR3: TGTGCCAGCAGCTTAGATTGGGAAGAAAAACTGTTTTTT.

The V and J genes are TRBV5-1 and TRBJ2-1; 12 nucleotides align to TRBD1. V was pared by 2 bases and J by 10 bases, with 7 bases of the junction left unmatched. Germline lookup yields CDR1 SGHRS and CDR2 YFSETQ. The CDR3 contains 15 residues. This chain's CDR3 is CASSFFGTGGEEQFF. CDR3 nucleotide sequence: TGCGCCAGCAGCTTCTTCGGGACAGGGGGCGAAGAGCAGTTCTTC.

Written as DNA, the CDR3 is TGTGCCAGCAGTTTCAGGGAAGCAACTAATGAAAAACTGTTTTTT. Protein: CASSFREATNEKLFF. This chain uses TRBV2 with TRBJ1-4, with D possibly being TRBD1 (5 bases). Trimming removed 5 bases at V and 0 bases at J, with 10 bases between. Germline lookup yields CDR1 SNHLY and CDR2 FYNNEI. There are 15 residues in the CDR3.

The CDR3 bases are TGTGCCTGGAGTGGGACGGAGGTTGGCGGCTACACCTTC. Translated: CAWSGTEVGGYTF. The chain is built from TRBV30 and TRBJ1-2; D is unclear. Germline CDR1 is GTSNPN and CDR2 is SVGIG (reference sequence). V shed 1 base and J shed 8 bases, with 14 bases lying between them. CDR3 length: 13 residues.

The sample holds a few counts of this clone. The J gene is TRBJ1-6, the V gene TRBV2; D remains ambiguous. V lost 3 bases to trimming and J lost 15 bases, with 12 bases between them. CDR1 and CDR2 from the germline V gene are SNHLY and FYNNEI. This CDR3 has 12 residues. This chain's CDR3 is CASSEPVEGLHF. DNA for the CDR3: TGTGCCAGCAGTGAGCCCGTGGAGGGCCTCCACTTT.

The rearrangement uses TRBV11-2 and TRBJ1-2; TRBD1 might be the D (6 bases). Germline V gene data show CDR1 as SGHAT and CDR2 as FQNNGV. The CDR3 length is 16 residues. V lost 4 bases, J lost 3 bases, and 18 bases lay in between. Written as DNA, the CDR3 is TGTGCCAGCAGCTACCGACGTGGGGGGCTGGACTATGGCTACACCTTC. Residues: CASSYRRGGLDYGYTF.

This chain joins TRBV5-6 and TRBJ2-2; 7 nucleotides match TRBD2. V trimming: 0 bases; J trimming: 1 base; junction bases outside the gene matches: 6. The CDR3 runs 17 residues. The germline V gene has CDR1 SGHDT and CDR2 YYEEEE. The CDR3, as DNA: TGTGCCAGCAGCTTGGGTTCGGGAGGAGGGAACACCGGGGAGCTGTTTTTT. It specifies CASSLGSGGGNTGELFF.

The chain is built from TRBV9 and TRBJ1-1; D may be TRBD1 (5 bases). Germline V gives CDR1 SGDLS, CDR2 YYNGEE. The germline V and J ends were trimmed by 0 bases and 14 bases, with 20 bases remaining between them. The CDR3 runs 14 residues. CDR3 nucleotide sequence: TGTGCCAGCAGCGTAGGGGGGTTTAACCTGGTAGTGTTCTTT. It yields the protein CASSVGGFNLVVFF.

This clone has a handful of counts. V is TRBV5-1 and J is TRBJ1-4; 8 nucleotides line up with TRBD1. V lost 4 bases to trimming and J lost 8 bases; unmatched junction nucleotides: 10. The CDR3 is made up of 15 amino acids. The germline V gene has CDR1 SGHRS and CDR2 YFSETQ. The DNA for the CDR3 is TGCGCCAGCAGCCAGAGACAGGGGTTAAGGGAAAAACTGTTTTTT. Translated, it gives CASSQRQGLREKLFF. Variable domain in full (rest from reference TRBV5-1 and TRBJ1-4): KAGVTQTPRYLIKTRGQQVTLSCSPISGHRSVSWYQQTPGQGLQFLFEYFSETQRNKGNFPGRFSGRQFSNSRSEMNVSTLELGDSALYLCASSQRQGLREKLFFGSGTQLSVL.

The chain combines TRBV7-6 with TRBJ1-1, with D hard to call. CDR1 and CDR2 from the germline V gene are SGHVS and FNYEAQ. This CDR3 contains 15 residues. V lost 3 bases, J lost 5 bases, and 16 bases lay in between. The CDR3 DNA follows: TGTGCCAGCAGCTTGGATCCGGGGTTCGAAACTGAAGCTTTCTTT. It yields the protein CASSLDPGFETEAFF.

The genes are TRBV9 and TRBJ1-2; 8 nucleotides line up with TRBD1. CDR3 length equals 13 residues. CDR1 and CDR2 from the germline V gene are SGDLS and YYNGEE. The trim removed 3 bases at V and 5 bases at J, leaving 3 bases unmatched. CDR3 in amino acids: CASSAQGGYGYTF. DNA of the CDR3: TGTGCCAGCAGCGCACAGGGGGGGTATGGCTACACCTTC.

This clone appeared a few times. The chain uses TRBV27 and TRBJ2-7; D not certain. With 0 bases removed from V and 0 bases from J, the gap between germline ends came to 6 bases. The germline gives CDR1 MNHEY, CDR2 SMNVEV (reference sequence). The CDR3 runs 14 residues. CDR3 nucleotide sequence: TGTGCCAGCAGTTTATCTGGTTACTCCTACGAGCAGTACTTC. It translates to CASSLSGYSYEQYF.

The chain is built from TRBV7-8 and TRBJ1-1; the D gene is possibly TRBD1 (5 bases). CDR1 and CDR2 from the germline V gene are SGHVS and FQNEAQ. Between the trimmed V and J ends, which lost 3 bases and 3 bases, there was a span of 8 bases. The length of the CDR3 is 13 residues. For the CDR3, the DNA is TGTGCCAGCAGCTTTACAGGATACACTGAAGCTTTCTTT. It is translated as CASSFTGYTEAFF.

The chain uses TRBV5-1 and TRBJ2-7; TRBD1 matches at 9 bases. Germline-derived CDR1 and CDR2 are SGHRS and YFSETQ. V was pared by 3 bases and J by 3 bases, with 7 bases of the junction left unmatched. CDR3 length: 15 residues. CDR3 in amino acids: CASSWSPTGGYEQYF. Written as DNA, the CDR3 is TGCGCCAGCAGCTGGAGCCCGACAGGGGGCTACGAGCAGTACTTC.

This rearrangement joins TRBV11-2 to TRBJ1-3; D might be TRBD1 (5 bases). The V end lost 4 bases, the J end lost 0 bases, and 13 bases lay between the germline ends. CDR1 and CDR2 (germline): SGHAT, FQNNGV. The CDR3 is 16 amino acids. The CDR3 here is CASSSGLGYSGNTIYF. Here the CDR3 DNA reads TGTGCCAGCAGCTCGGGACTCGGGTACTCTGGAAACACCATATATTTT.

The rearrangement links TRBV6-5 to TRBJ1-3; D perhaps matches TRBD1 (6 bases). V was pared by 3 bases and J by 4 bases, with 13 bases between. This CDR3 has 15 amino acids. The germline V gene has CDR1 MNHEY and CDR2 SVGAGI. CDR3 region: CASSYLAGEGNTIYF. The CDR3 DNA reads TGTGCCAGCAGTTATCTGGCAGGGGAAGGAAACACCATATATTTT.

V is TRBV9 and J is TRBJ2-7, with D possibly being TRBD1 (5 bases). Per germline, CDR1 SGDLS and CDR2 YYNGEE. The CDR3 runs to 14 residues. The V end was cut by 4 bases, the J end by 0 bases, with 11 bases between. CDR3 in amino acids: CASSPRRDSYEQYF. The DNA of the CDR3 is TGTGCCAGCAGCCCCCGCAGGGACTCCTACGAGCAGTACTTC. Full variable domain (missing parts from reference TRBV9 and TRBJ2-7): DSGVTQTPKHLITATGQRVTLRCSPRSGDLSVYWYQQSLDQGLQFLIQYYNGEERAKGNILERFSAQQFPDLHSELNLSSLELGDSALYFCASSPRRDSYEQYFGPGTRLTVT.